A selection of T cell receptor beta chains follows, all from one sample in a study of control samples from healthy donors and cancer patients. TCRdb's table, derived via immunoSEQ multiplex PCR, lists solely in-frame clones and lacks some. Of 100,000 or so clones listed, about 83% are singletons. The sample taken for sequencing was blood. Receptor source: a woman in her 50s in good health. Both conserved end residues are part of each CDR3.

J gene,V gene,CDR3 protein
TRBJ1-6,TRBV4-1,CASSHYTGTGGSPLHF
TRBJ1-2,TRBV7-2,CASSSLAGVGYTF
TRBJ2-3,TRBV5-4,CASSLGSGETDTQYF
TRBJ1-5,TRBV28,CASSPGVISNQPQHF
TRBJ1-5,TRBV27,CASSFHRDNQPQHF
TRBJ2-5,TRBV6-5,CASSYFSDGETQYF
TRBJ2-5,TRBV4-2,CASSQGQAQETQYF
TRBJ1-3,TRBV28,CASRIKYRGINTIYF
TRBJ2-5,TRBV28,CASSLGGQQETQYF
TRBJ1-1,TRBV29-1,CSVEDLTEAFF
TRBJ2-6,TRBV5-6,CASSLVGQLAGANVLTF
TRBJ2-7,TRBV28,CASSADLEQYF
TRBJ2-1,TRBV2,CASSESDNEQFF
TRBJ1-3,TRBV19,CASTRQGAGNTIYF
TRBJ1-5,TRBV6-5,CASRAGGDIRPQHF
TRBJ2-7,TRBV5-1,CASSLVGTGGHEQYF
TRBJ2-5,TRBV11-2,CASSLQGGYSRETQYF
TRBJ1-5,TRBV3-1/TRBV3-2,CASSLGLRVNQPQHF
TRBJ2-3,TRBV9,CASSGGRGRLLDTQYF
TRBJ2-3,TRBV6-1,CASSEVGGDTQYF
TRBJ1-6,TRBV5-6,CASSTEPNSPLHF
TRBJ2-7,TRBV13,CASSLVGVEQYF